This T cell receptor beta chain is drawn from a study of T cell responses to AZD1222 COVID-19 vaccine. Study-wide background: Analysis merged second doses at about 4 or about 12 weeks.

Findings and limits, study-wide: Spike-wide vaccine-associated CD4 TCRs dominated at 160-218 and 743-854. Baseline seropositivity characterized only 5 to 7 AZD1222 recipients. Repertoires were obtained solely post-peak T cell response.

In regard to this clone: Its antigen is currently unknown.

TCRdb's copy holds only in-frame clones and misses some; the assay was immunoSEQ multiplex PCR. The repertoire holds 100,000 to 150,000 clones, around 89% seen once, with under 2% in the top ten. Trimming took 8 bases from V and 10 from J; bases not matched to a gene: 7. The CDR3 spans 14 residues. Germline V lookup: CDR1 WNHNN, CDR2 SYGVQD (reference sequence). The sequencing here drew on peripheral blood, taken on day 0 of AZD1222 vaccination. The V gene is TRBV10-1, the J gene TRBJ2-1; TRBD2 matches at 14 bases. The receptor's source is an adult in good health. The CDR3 is CASSLTSGREEQFF. For the CDR3, the DNA is TGCGCCAGCTCCCTGACTAGCGGGAGGGAGGAGCAGTTCTTC.